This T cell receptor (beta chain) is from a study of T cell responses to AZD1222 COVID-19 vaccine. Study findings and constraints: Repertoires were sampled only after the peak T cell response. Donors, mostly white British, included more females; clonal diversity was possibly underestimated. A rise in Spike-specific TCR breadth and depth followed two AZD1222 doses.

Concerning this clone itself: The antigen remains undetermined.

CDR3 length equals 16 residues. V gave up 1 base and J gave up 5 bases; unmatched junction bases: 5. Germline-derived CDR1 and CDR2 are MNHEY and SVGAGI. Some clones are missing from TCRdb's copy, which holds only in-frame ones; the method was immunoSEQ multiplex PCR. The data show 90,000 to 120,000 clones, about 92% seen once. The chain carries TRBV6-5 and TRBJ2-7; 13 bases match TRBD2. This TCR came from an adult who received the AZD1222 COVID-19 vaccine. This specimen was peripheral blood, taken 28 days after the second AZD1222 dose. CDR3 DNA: TGTGCCAGCAGTTACTGGGGGACTAGCGGGACCCACGAGCAGTACTTC. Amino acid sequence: CASSYWGTSGTHEQYF.